This is a list of T cell receptor beta chains from one sample in a study of T cell repertoires in cytomegalovirus infection. TCRdb processed the reads anew with MiXCR; each CDR3 protein has one entry. In the table there are approximately 500,000 distinct CDR3 sequences, 16% of which are singletons. The sequencing input was CD8+ T cells from PBMCs. The source is a human donor in good health (CMV status not recorded). Some clones in this sample may be carry-over from other donors' samples. CDR3s include the opening cysteine and the closing phenylalanine or tryptophan. The D gene is left open where the match is weak. Not all rows give a size; the values are once, few, many and, for expanded clones, a class.

V gene	J gene	clone size	D gene	CDR3 DNA	CDR3 protein
TRBV6-1	TRBJ1-2	few	NA	TGTGCCAGCAGGACGGTCCCCACTTTGTATGGCTACACCTTC	CASRTVPTLYGYTF
TRBV14	TRBJ1-2	few	TRBD1	TGTGCCAGCAGCCAATTTCGGAGACAGGGAGGTGGCTACACCTTC	CASSQFRRQGGGYTF
TRBV7-8	TRBJ2-3	many	TRBD2	TGTGCCAGCAGTTCCCGGACTAGAAAGACAGATACGCAGTATTTT	CASSSRTRKTDTQYF
TRBV12-5	TRBJ2-3	many	NA	TGTGCTAGTGGCTCCTGGGATTCCAAAGGCACAGATACGCAGTATTTT	CASGSWDSKGTDTQYF
TRBV5-4	TRBJ2-5	NA	NA	TGTGCCAGCAACAATGCGGGAGAGACCCAGTACTTC	CASNNAGETQYF
TRBV28	TRBJ2-3	many	TRBD1	TGTGCCAGCCCGGGACAGGGGGTTGCAGATACGCAGTATTTT	CASPGQGVADTQYF
TRBV10-3	TRBJ2-2	NA	NA	TGTGCCATCAGTCCCGGGGACAGAGGCGGGGACACCGGGGAGCTGTTTTTT	CAISPGDRGGDTGELFF
TRBV7-9	TRBJ2-3	many	TRBD1	TGTGCCAGCAGCATAAGCCCCGGACAGGAAAGGGAAGATACGCAGTATTTT	CASSISPGQEREDTQYF
TRBV12-3/TRBV12-4	TRBJ1-1	many	NA	TGTGCCAGCACATCAGGGACTCGCAACACTGAAGCTTTCTTT	CASTSGTRNTEAFF
TRBV12-3/TRBV12-4	TRBJ2-7	many	TRBD2	TGTGCCAGCAGTTTAGCCCCGGGGGGTAGCGGGAGTTACGAGCAGTACTTC	CASSLAPGGSGSYEQYF